A selection of T cell receptor beta chains follows, all from one sample in a study of regulatory dendritic cells for organ transplantation. Some clones are missing from TCRdb's copy, which holds only in-frame ones; the method was immunoSEQ multiplex PCR. The sample lists 5,500 to 6,500 clones; 63% were seen once. The specimen was memory CD8+ T cells from blood. The receptors were gathered from a human donor in good health. The conserved cysteine and the conserved F or W are not part of the CDR3 here.

v_gene | CDR3aa
TRBV9 | ASSVGRTPYNEQF
TRBV6-5 | ASRDRGPHNEQF
TRBV2 | ASSEGTYEQY
TRBV25-1 | ASRGGQGHEQY
TRBV9 | ASSVDRGGENTEAF
TRBV6-5 | ASSYGTELLVEQF
TRBV4-3 | ASSQESGTGGNGYT
TRBV19 | ASSGGTGSQPQH
TRBV6-6 | ASSPRPTGDTEAF
TRBV9 | ASSADAGSSTDTQY
TRBV11-2 | ASSLGGRDTEAF
TRBV19 | ASSLVGSGSYEQY
TRBV4-3 | ASSQGETAAYEQY
TRBV7-8 | ASSLQGAENTIY
TRBV29-1 | SVVGGGQINYGYT
TRBV5-5 | ASSLAVREKLF
TRBV6-1 | ASSGPTRKYEQY
TRBV6-1 | ASLINSNQPQH
TRBV7-9 | ASSLRQTANEKLF
TRBV4-2 | ASSQDPQGATEAF
TRBV5-1 | ASSLGYGGWGEAF
TRBV28 | ASSLYRSMNTEAF
TRBV27 | ASSPGTALGTQY
TRBV9 | ASSVYGLSSYNEQF
TRBV7-2 | ASSLILAGGPYNEQF
TRBV25-1 | ASSEYTSYNEQF
TRBV4-3 | ASSQSRTVMNTEAF
TRBV27 | ASSPDWEGSYNSPLH
TRBV6-5 | ASSYSTGRNEKLF
TRBV7-9 | ASSPSGGQGVFGYT
TRBV29-1 | SVVGWTGGFYEQY
TRBV6-5 | ASSYSSGDTEAF
TRBV19 | ASSIQGITEAF
TRBV7-2 | ASSLSSGGPYEQY